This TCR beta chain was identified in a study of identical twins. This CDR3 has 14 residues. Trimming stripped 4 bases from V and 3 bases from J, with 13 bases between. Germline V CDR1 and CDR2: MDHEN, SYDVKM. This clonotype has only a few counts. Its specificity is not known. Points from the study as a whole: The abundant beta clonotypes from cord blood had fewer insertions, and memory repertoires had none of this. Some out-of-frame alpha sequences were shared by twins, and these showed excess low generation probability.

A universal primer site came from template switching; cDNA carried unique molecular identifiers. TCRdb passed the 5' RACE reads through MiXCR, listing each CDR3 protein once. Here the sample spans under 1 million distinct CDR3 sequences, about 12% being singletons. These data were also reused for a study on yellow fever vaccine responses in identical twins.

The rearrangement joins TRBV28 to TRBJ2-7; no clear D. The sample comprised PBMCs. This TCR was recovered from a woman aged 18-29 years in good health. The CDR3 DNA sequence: TGTGCCAGCAGTTCTTTCCCCGGGTTCTACGAGCAGTACTTC. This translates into CASSSFPGFYEQYF.